A selection of T cell receptor beta chains follows, all from one sample in a study of T cells in Graves' hyperthyroidism and ophthalmopathy. One entry per CDR3 protein, called by TCRdb with MiXCR from the multiplex PCR reads. Seen here are more than 550,000 distinct CDR3 sequences, 45% observed once, and the top ten hold approximately 6.8%. Sequenced sample: peripheral blood or thyroid tissue (not recorded which). These receptors were taken from an adult man with Graves' disease, either hyperthyroidism or ophthalmopathy (not recorded which). The CDR3 runs from the conserved cysteine through the conserved F or W. A D gene is named only where the DNA matches it firmly. Rows may omit the clone size; those that give it use once, few, many or a size class.

>TRBV29-1|-|-|TRBJ1-5
TGCAGCGTTTTCCGGGACACAAATCAGCCCCAGCATTTT
CSVFRDTNQPQHF
>TRBV20-1|few|-|TRBJ1-2
TGCAGTGCTAGCTTGACACAGGGAGCTGGCTACACCTTC
CSASLTQGAGYTF
>TRBV15|few|-|TRBJ2-5
TGTGCCACCAGCAGAGATGAGGCAGGGGAGACCCAGTACTTC
CATSRDEAGETQYF
>TRBV7-2|many|-|TRBJ1-1
TGTGCCAGCAGCTTAGTCGTCAGGAACACTGAAGCTTTCTTT
CASSLVVRNTEAFF
>TRBV7-8|few|-|TRBJ1-2
TGCGCCAGCAGCCAATCCACGAGTGGCTACACCTTC
CASSQSTSGYTF
>TRBV5-5|-|TRBD1|TRBJ1-5
TGTGCCAGCAGCCCCACACTGTCAGGGGGGGATCAGCCCCAGCATTTT
CASSPTLSGGDQPQHF
>TRBV12-3/TRBV12-4|few|-|TRBJ1-6
TGTGCCAGCAGTTTCCGACAGATAACACCCCTCCACTTT
CASSFRQITPLHF
>TRBV29-1|many|-|TRBJ1-2
TGCAGCGTTACGGGGGCACCTAACTATGGCTACACCTTC
CSVTGAPNYGYTF
>TRBV15|-|-|TRBJ1-2
TGTGCCACCAGCAGAAAGGGGATATATGGCTACACCTTC
CATSRKGIYGYTF
>TRBV25-1|-|TRBD1|TRBJ1-4
TGTGCCAGCAGTGAGGGGACAGGGGGCTATGAAAAACTGTTTTTT
CASSEGTGGYEKLFF
>TRBV29-1|-|-|TRBJ1-5
TGCAGCGTCAGGACGGATAGCAATCAGCCCCAGCATTTT
CSVRTDSNQPQHF
>TRBV12-3/TRBV12-4|-|TRBD1|TRBJ1-2
TGTGCCAGCAGTCCCGGACAGGCGGGCTATGGCTACACCTTC
CASSPGQAGYGYTF
>TRBV20-1|few|TRBD2|TRBJ2-7
TGCAGTGCTGGGAGGGCGAGGGACTACGAGCAGTACTTC
CSAGRARDYEQYF
>TRBV10-3|many|TRBD1|TRBJ1-1
TGTGCCAACGGACAGGGGCTCGGCACTGAAGCTTTCTTT
CANGQGLGTEAFF
>TRBV7-8|-|-|TRBJ1-6
TGTGCCAGCAGCTTAGCGGGGACAAGTGGTTCACCCCTCCACTTT
CASSLAGTSGSPLHF
>TRBV7-9|-|-|TRBJ1-1
TGTGCCAGCAGCTTTCAGGGGCCTCCGAACACTGAAGCTTTCTTT
CASSFQGPPNTEAFF
>TRBV19|many|-|TRBJ1-4
TGTGCCAGTAGTATTGGAGAAAAACTGTTTTTT
CASSIGEKLFF
>TRBV24-1|-|-|TRBJ1-5
TGTGCCACCAGTTACCTGACAGGAGATAGCAATCAGCCCCAGCATTTT
CATSYLTGDSNQPQHF
>TRBV2|-|-|TRBJ1-6
TGTGCCAGCAGCCAGGGTCGGGGTTCACCCCTCCACTTT
CASSQGRGSPLHF
>TRBV7-9|-|-|TRBJ1-3
TGTGCCAGCAGCTTAGTCAATCAGGGTCGAAACACCATATATTTT
CASSLVNQGRNTIYF
>TRBV7-8|-|TRBD2|TRBJ2-7
TGTGCCAGCAGCACCGGGGGGAGGGGCGAGCGGTACTTC
CASSTGGRGERYF
>TRBV29-1|-|-|TRBJ1-5
TGCAGCGTCTCAGAGACGGGGACTAATCAGCCCCAGCATTTT
CSVSETGTNQPQHF
>TRBV5-6|many|-|TRBJ2-7
TGTGCCAGCAGCTATAAACGGACCTTCTACGAGCAGTACTTC
CASSYKRTFYEQYF
>TRBV10-3|many|-|TRBJ1-5
TGTGCCATCAGTGTCGCCCGGAATCAGCCCCAGCATTTT
CAISVARNQPQHF
>TRBV7-8|many|TRBD2|TRBJ2-5
TGTGCCAGCAGCCGGATGGGGGGGCAAGAGACCCAGTACTTC
CASSRMGGQETQYF
>TRBV7-1|-|TRBD1|TRBJ1-5
TGTGCCAGCAGCTCGCTCCCCCGGGACAGAAGACAGCCCCAGCATTTT
CASSSLPRDRRQPQHF
>TRBV5-1|many|TRBD1|TRBJ1-2
TGCGCCAGCAGCTTGGAGGGGACAGTCTATGGCTACACCTTC
CASSLEGTVYGYTF
>TRBV2|-|-|TRBJ2-6
TGTGCCAGCAGTGTCGGGGCCCTTAGACACTCTGGGGCCAACGTCCTGACTTTC
CASSVGALRHSGANVLTF
>TRBV2|-|-|TRBJ1-1
TGTGCCAACACCCGAGGGAACACTGAAGCTTTCTTT
CANTRGNTEAFF
>TRBV7-9|many|TRBD1|TRBJ2-7
TGTGCCAGCAGCTTAGTTCAGGGGACAGACCTTGAGCAGTACTTC
CASSLVQGTDLEQYF
>TRBV7-2|-|-|TRBJ2-5
TGTGCCAGCAGCTTAGCGGCAGGGGCCCAGTACTTC
CASSLAAGAQYF
>TRBV9|many|TRBD1|TRBJ1-1
TGTGCCAGCAGCGTCGTGGCAGGGGGAGGTGAAGCTTTCTTT
CASSVVAGGGEAFF
>TRBV25-1|many|-|TRBJ1-2
TGTGCCAGCAGTGGGACAGCGCCTCAAGTTGGCTACACCTTC
CASSGTAPQVGYTF
>TRBV12-3/TRBV12-4|few|-|TRBJ2-2
TGTGCCAGCAGTTTACGAGGATGGAGAGGGGAGCTGTTTTTT
CASSLRGWRGELFF
>TRBV11-2|few|TRBD1|TRBJ1-3
TGTGCCAGCAGGGACCTGGGACAGGCTGGAAACACCATATATTTT
CASRDLGQAGNTIYF
>TRBV29-1|few|TRBD2|TRBJ2-7
TGCAGCGTTGGGAGCGGGGGGGCTTCCTACGAGCAGTACTTC
CSVGSGGASYEQYF
>TRBV13|few|-|TRBJ2-7
TGTGCCAGCAGCTACCCAGGGACACCCTACGAGCAGTACTTC
CASSYPGTPYEQYF
>TRBV19|-|-|TRBJ1-2
TGTGCCAGTAAGGGGCTAGCGGGCGGCTACACCTTC
CASKGLAGGYTF
>TRBV4-1|few|TRBD1|TRBJ1-5
TGCGCCAGCAGCCAAGGGGCAGGGGGACCCCAGCATTTT
CASSQGAGGPQHF
>TRBV20-1|few|-|TRBJ1-1
TGCAGTGCTAGGGACGGGCAGAAGGCTGAAGCTTTCTTT
CSARDGQKAEAFF
>TRBV7-2|-|-|TRBJ1-1
TGTGCCAGCAGCGCTCGGGAAAGCGGGCGGAGGACTGAAGCTTTCTTT
CASSARESGRRTEAFF
>TRBV24-1|few|-|TRBJ2-2
TGTGCCACCAGTGACCCAGCCCCCTTCAGGGCCGGGGAGCTGTTTTTT
CATSDPAPFRAGELFF
>TRBV10-2|few|-|TRBJ1-1
TGCGCCAGCAGACCCGGGACGATGAACACTGAAGCTTTCTTT
CASRPGTMNTEAFF
>TRBV20-1|-|-|TRBJ1-2
TGCAGTGCGAGGGGACGGATTGATGGCTACACCTTC
CSARGRIDGYTF
>TRBV12-3/TRBV12-4|many|TRBD1|TRBJ1-5
TGTGCCAGCAGTTTTGGCGGGACAGGGAGGGGACAGCCCCAGCATTTT
CASSFGGTGRGQPQHF
>TRBV2|-|TRBD2|TRBJ2-5
TGTGCCAGCAGTTTATTCGGGAGGACGGAAGAGACCCAGTACTTC
CASSLFGRTEETQYF
>TRBV2|-|TRBD1|TRBJ2-2
TGTGCCAGCAGAAAGGGACAGGGGCTAACCGGGGAGCTGTTTTTT
CASRKGQGLTGELFF
>TRBV7-8|few|TRBD1|TRBJ1-4
TGTGCCAGCAGCCTTCTGAAGGGGGCCGGGGAAAAACTGTTTTTT
CASSLLKGAGEKLFF
>TRBV7-9|many|-|TRBJ1-6
TGTGCCAGCAGCTTACCCAGCGGACAGCCTAATTCACCCCTCCACTTT
CASSLPSGQPNSPLHF
>TRBV29-1|-|-|TRBJ1-1
TGCAGCGTTGAGGGGGGGTCTTACACTGAAGCTTTCTTT
CSVEGGSYTEAFF
>TRBV7-9|few|-|TRBJ1-3
TGTGCCAGCAGTTTCACTCCGATCTCTGGAAACACCATATATTTT
CASSFTPISGNTIYF
>TRBV20-1|-|-|TRBJ1-5
TGCAGTGCTGGAGCAGGAAGCAATCAGCCCCAGCATTTT
CSAGAGSNQPQHF
>TRBV6-6|-|-|TRBJ1-5
TGTGCCAGCACTTTGTCCCCAAGTTCGCGTCAGCCCCAGCATTTT
CASTLSPSSRQPQHF